One sample yielded the 12 T cell receptor beta chains listed below, sequenced in a study of T cells in localized non-small cell lung cancer. Sequenced by immunoSEQ multiplex PCR; TCRdb stores in-frame clones only, minus some. The table lists more than 20,000 clones, over 75% of them singletons. The source was peripheral blood, collected before any cancer treatment. The receptors were sampled from a male donor aged 60 or over with stage I squamous cell lung carcinoma.

V and J are TRBV9 and TRBJ2-3; D is uncertain. The V gene lost 0 bases and the J gene lost 2 bases, with 13 bases spanning the gap. The CDR3 spans 16 residues. Looked up from germline, CDR1 is SGDLS and CDR2 is YYNGEE. The CDR3 sequence: CASSVGWGTHTDTQYF. The CDR3 nucleotides are TGTGCCAGCAGCGTAGGTTGGGGAACCCACACAGATACGCAGTATTTT. Variable domain in full (rest from reference TRBV9 and TRBJ2-3): DSGVTQTPKHLITATGQRVTLRCSPRSGDLSVYWYQQSLDQGLQFLIQYYNGEERAKGNILERFSAQQFPDLHSELNLSSLELGDSALYFCASSVGWGTHTDTQYFGPGTRLTVL.

The chain has TRBV7-8 and TRBJ1-2; a possible D gene is TRBD1 (6 bases). The CDR3 extends over 15 amino acids. The V end was cut by 2 bases, the J end by 2 bases, with 12 bases between. The germline gives CDR1 SGHVS, CDR2 FQNEAQ. The chain's CDR3 is CASSLRQDSNYGYTF. The DNA of the CDR3 is TGTGCCAGCAGCTTAAGACAGGACTCGAACTATGGCTACACCTTC.

The chain joins TRBV7-2 to TRBJ2-7; tentative D call: TRBD2 (7 bases). The germline V gene encodes CDR1 SGHTA and CDR2 FQGNSA. V lost 5 bases and J 7 bases, leaving 21 bases between the germline ends. The CDR3 is made up of 15 amino acids. The CDR3 DNA sequence: TGTGCCAGCAGCGAAAGGGGGGGGGACCCCTGGGAGCAGTACTTC. The encoded protein is CASSERGGDPWEQYF.

This chain connects TRBV6-6 to TRBJ2-7; tentative D call: TRBD2 (5 bases). Germline values: CDR1 MNHNY, CDR2 SVGAGI (reference sequence). Trimming pared 2 bases from V and 3 bases from J, leaving 8 bases between. CDR3 length: 13 residues. The CDR3 loop is CASSYTSFYEQYF. CDR3 DNA: TGTGCCAGCAGTTACACTAGTTTCTACGAGCAGTACTTC.

The count of this clone is one. The chain has TRBV2 and TRBJ1-2; maybe TRBD1 (5 bases). Germline V gene data show CDR1 as SNHLY and CDR2 as FYNNEI. This CDR3 comprises 13 residues. The ends were cut back, 11 bases at V and 3 bases at J, with 16 bases in the middle. In nucleotides, the CDR3 is TGTGCCCTCTCAACCGGCAGGGACTATGGCTACACCTTC. Amino acids: CALSTGRDYGYTF.

V gene TRBV7-3 combines with J gene TRBJ2-7; 9 nucleotides agree with TRBD1. The CDR3 runs 13 residues. Trimming removed 5 bases from V and 3 bases from J; junction bases left unmatched: 2. Germline V lookup: CDR1 SGHTA, CDR2 FQGTGA. Written as DNA, the CDR3 is TGTGCCAGCAGCCAGGACAGGGGCTACGAGCAGTACTTC. Its translation: CASSQDRGYEQYF.

The chain combines TRBV18 with TRBJ1-5; the match to TRBD1 covers 9 bases. Germline CDR1 KGHSH, CDR2 LQKENI. The J segment lost 7 bases and the V segment lost 4 bases, leaving 5 bases of the junction unmatched. The CDR3 runs to 14 residues. CDR3 DNA sequence: TGTGCCAGCTCACTCGGACAGGGGAGGCAGCCCCAGCATTTT. It translates to CASSLGQGRQPQHF.

The gene calls are TRBV6-1 and TRBJ2-5; D possibly corresponds to TRBD2 (6 bases). Germline CDR1 is MNHNS and CDR2 is SASEGT. The CDR3 consists of 12 residues. V was shortened by 11 bases and J by 2 bases, with 12 bases between the two germline ends. The CDR3 protein is CASRAGQETQYF. DNA of the CDR3: TGTGCCTCCCGGGCGGGGCAAGAGACCCAGTACTTC.

This rearrangement joins TRBV5-1 to TRBJ2-5; no clear D. TRBJ2-7 explains the end of the DNA better; the J call may be wrong. The CDR3 contains 16 residues. Germline CDR1 SGHRS, CDR2 YFSETQ. The CDR3 loop reads CASSLGQAFFSYEQYF. The CDR3 DNA follows: TGCGCCAGCAGCTTGGGTCAGGCCTTTTTCTCCTACGAGCAGTACTTC.

The chain carries TRBV7-2 and TRBJ1-4; weak D call: TRBD1 (5 bases). V was trimmed by 6 bases and J by 2 bases, leaving 13 bases between them. The CDR3 is 15 amino acids. The germline V gene encodes CDR1 SGHTA and CDR2 FQGNSA. The CDR3 region has the DNA TGTGCCAGCAGTCGTCCGGGGGGTACTAATGAAAAACTGTTTTTT. This codes for CASSRPGGTNEKLFF.

The rearrangement joins TRBV6-1 to TRBJ2-7, with TRBD1 identical over 9 bases. The CDR3 sequence is 16 residues long. Losses at the gene ends were 4 bases for V and 5 bases for J; bases not matched to a gene: 12. Germline CDR1 MNHNS, CDR2 SASEGT. CDR3 loop: CASSVMWGTGSDEQYF. CDR3 bases: TGTGCCAGCAGTGTAATGTGGGGGACAGGGTCGGACGAGCAGTACTTC.

V usage is TRBV5-1 and J usage is TRBJ1-2; D perhaps matches TRBD1 (6 bases). There are 12 residues in the CDR3. V shed 0 bases and J shed 10 bases, with 10 bases lying between them. In germline, CDR1 is SGHRS, CDR2 YFSETQ. CDR3 DNA sequence: TGCGCCAGCAGCTTGGAGACAGGAGCCTACACCTTC. Translation: CASSLETGAYTF.